This TCR beta chain was recovered during a study of blood T cell repertoires in COVID-19. At the level of the study: COVID-19 samples from acute and convalescent phases originated in the United States, Italy and Spain.

J gave up 2 bases and V 3 bases, and 3 bases lay outside the gene matches. The germline V gene has CDR1 SNHLY and CDR2 FYNNEI. The CDR3 is 15 residues long. As handled by the study authors: Amplification from reference gene primers served as the basis for estimated nucleated cell counts. Clones were sequenced by immunoSEQ multiplex PCR, and TCRdb holds only the in-frame ones, with some missing. D and trimming come from the DNA, and the V and J calls and clone size come from that table. This sample has approximately 200,000 clones; about nine tenths occur once, and the top ten carry about 2.2%. The V and J genes are TRBV2 and TRBJ2-1; 8 bases line up with TRBD1. The sequencing sample was made of peripheral blood. The TCR originated in a woman in her forties or fifties with acute or convalescent COVID-19. In nucleotides, the CDR3 is TGTGCCAGCAGTGAGCAGGGGGCTACCTACAATGAGCAGTTCTTC. Residues: CASSEQGATYNEQFF.